This T cell receptor beta chain was captured in a study of blood T cells in healthy people across ages. The second PCR ran roughly 7 to 12 cycles with a sample-barcoded 5' primer and J-beta primers. TCRdb reprocessed the 5' RACE reads with MiXCR, giving one entry per CDR3 protein. The sample consists of 1.4 million or so distinct CDR3 sequences, 35% to 45% of them appearing once. This clonotype was observed a few times. Its antigen is unknown. Overall study findings and caveats: Using unsorted PBMCs precluded a conclusive naive versus antigen-experienced comparison.

The ends were cut back, 6 bases at V and 5 bases at J, with 8 bases in the middle. This CDR3 is 12 amino acids long. CDR1 MNHNS and CDR2 SASEGT come from the germline V gene. The sample taken for sequencing was blood. The sequence was collected from a woman aged 18-29 years in good health. The chain employs TRBV6-1 and TRBJ1-5, with a possible D match to TRBD1 (6 bases). CDR3 residues: CASRGGHQPQHF. In DNA, the CDR3 is TGTGCCAGCAGGGGGGGGCATCAGCCCCAGCATTTT.